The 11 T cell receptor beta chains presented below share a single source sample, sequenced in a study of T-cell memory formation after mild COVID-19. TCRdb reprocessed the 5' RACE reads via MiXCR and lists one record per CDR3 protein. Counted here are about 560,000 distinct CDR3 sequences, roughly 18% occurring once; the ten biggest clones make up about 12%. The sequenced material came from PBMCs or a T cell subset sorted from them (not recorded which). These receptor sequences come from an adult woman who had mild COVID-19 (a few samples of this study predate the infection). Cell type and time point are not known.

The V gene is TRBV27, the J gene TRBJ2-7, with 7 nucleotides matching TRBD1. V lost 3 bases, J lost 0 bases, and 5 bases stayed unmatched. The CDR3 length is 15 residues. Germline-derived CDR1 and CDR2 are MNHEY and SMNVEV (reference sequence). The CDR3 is CASSFMDRSSYEQYF. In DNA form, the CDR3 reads TGTGCCAGCAGTTTTATGGACAGGAGCTCCTACGAGCAGTACTTC.

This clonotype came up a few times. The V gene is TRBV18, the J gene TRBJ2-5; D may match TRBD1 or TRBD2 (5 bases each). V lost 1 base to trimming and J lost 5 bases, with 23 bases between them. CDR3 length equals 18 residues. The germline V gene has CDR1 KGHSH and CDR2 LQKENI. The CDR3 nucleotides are TGTGCCAGCTCACCACGGGTCGCTAGAGAGGGGTCCGGGGAGACCCAGTACTTC. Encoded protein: CASSPRVAREGSGETQYF. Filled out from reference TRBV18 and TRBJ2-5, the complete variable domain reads NAGVMQNPRHLVRRRGQEARLRCSPMKGHSHVYWYRQLPEEGLKFMVYLQKENIIDESGMPKERFSAEFPKEGPSILRIQQVVRGDSAAYFCASSPRVAREGSGETQYFGPGTRLLVL.

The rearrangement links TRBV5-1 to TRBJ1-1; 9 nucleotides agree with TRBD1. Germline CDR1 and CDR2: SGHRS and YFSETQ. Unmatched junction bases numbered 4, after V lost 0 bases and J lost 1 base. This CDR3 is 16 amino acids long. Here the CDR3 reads CASSLAYRGPNTEAFF. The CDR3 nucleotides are TGCGCCAGCAGCTTGGCCTACAGGGGGCCGAACACTGAAGCTTTCTTT.

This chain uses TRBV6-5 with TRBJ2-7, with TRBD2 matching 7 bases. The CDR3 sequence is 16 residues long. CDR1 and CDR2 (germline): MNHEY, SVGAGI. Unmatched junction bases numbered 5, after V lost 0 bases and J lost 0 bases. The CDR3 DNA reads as TGTGCCAGCAGTTACTCCAGCGGGGCCGACTCCTACGAGCAGTACTTC. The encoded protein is CASSYSSGADSYEQYF.

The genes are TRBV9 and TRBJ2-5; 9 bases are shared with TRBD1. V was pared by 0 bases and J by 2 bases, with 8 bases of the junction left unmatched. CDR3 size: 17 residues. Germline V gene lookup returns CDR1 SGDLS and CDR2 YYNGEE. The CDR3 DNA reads TGTGCCAGCAGCGTAGAGATGCTAGGGACAGGGCAAGAGACCCAGTACTTC. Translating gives CASSVEMLGTGQETQYF.

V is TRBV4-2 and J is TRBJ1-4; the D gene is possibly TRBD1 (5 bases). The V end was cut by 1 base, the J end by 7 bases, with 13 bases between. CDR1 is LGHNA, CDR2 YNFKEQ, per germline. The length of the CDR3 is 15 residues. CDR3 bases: TGTGCCAGCAGCCAAGCTGAGGGGTTCGGTGAAAAACTGTTTTTT. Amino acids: CASSQAEGFGEKLFF.

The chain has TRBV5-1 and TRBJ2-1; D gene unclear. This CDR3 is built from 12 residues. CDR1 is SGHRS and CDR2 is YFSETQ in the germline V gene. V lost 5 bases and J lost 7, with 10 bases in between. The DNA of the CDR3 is TGCGCCAGCAGTGACCCGGGTAATGAGCAGTTCTTC. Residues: CASSDPGNEQFF.

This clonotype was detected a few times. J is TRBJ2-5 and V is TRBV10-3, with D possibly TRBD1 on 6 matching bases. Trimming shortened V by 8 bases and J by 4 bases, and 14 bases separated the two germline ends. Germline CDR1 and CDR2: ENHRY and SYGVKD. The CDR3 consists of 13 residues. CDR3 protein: CAIQTQGAETQYF. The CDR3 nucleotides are TGTGCCATCCAAACACAGGGAGCAGAGACCCAGTACTTC.

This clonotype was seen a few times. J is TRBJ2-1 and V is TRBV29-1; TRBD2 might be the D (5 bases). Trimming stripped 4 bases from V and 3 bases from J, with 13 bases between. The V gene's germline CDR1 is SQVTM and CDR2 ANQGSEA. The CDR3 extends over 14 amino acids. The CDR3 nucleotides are TGCAGCGTTGTCGGTCTAGCCCACTACAATGAGCAGTTCTTC. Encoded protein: CSVVGLAHYNEQFF.

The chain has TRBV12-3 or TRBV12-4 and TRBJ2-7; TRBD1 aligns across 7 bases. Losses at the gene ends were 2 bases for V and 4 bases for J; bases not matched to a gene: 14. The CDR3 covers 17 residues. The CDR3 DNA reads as TGTGCCAGCAGTTTATATAGCTCCGGGACAGAGAAATACGAGCAGTACTTC. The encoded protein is CASSLYSSGTEKYEQYF.

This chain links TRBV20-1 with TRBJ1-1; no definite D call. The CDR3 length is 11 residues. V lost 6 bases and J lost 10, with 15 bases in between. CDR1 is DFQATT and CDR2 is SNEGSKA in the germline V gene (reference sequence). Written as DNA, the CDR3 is TGCAGTGCCTCCTTCCTCGGCGCAGCTTTCTTT. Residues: CSASFLGAAFF.